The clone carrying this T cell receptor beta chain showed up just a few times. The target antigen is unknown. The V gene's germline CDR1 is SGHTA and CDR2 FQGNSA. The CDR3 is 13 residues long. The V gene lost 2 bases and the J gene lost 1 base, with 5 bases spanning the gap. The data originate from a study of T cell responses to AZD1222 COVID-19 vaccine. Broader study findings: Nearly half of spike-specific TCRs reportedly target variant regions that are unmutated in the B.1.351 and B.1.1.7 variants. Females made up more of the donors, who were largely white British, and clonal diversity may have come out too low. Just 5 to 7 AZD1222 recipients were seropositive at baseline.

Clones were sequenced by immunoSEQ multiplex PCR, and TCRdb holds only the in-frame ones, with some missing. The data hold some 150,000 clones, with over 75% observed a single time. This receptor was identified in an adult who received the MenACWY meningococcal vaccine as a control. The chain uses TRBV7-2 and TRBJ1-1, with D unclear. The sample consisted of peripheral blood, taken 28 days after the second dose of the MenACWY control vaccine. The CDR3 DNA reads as TGTGCCAGCAGCTTACTTAGGAACACTGAAGCTTTCTTT. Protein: CASSLLRNTEAFF.